This TCR beta chain originates from a study of human T cells and chemical hapten exposure. Overall study findings and caveats: Against controls, expanded TCRs gave rise to significantly more large CDR3 similarity clusters.

This clonotype occurred many times. Its antigen is currently unknown. TCRdb recomputed calls from the RACE reads with MiXCR, one row per CDR3 protein. Of about 380,000 distinct CDR3 sequences listed, 4.8% are singletons. Noted time point: patch test 1, 2 weeks after DPC sensitization. Documented treatment: therapeutic diphenylcyclopropenone sensitization with weekly scalp DPC. Blood sampling occurred before each patch-test application. With 1 base removed from V and 3 bases from J, the gap between germline ends came to 13 bases. The CDR3 has 15 amino acids. Germline V lookup: CDR1 MNHNS, CDR2 SASEGT. The genes are TRBV6-1 and TRBJ2-7; tentative D call: TRBD1 (6 bases). The starting material was whole blood, obtained in connection with sensitization to the hapten diphenylcyclopropenone (DPC). This TCR was recovered from a woman in her forties or fifties with alopecia areata. Some clones in this sample may be carry-over from other donors' samples. DNA for the CDR3: TGTGCCAGCAGTGAAGTAACTAGGGGGTTCTACGAGCAGTACTTC. It is translated as CASSEVTRGFYEQYF.